Presented here are 14 T cell receptor beta chains from one specimen sequenced in a study of blood T cell repertoires in COVID-19. Generated by immunoSEQ multiplex PCR, the TCRdb table keeps only in-frame clones and is missing some. Here the sample spans roughly 56,000 clones, around 90% being singletons. The sequenced sample was peripheral blood. Source of these receptors: a middle-aged man with active COVID-19.

The chain couples TRBV30 to TRBJ2-3; 8 positions match TRBD2. Trimming at V came to 2 bases and at J to 4 bases, leaving 8 bases not matched to a gene. In germline, CDR1 is GTSNPN, CDR2 SVGIG (reference sequence). The CDR3 runs to 15 residues. DNA of the CDR3: TGTGCCTGGAGTTATGGGACTAGTGGTTCAGATACGCAGTATTTT. Translated: CAWSYGTSGSDTQYF.

The gene calls are TRBV4-1 and TRBJ2-7; 7 bases fit TRBD1. Germline V gene data show CDR1 as MGHRA and CDR2 as YSYEKL. The J segment lost 0 bases and the V segment lost 3 bases, leaving 8 bases of the junction unmatched. The length of the CDR3 is 16 residues. The CDR3, as DNA: TGCGCCAGCAGCCAGATAGGCCCAGGGGGCTCCTACGAGCAGTACTTC. This gives the protein CASSQIGPGGSYEQYF.

V and J are TRBV10-2 and TRBJ2-7, with 8 bases that match TRBD1. This CDR3 is 15 amino acids long. Trimming removed 7 bases from V and 3 bases from J; junction bases left unmatched: 11. CDR1 and CDR2 (germline): WSHSY, SAAADI. CDR3 amino acids: CASTPIRGLIYEQYF. The CDR3 DNA reads TGCGCCAGCACGCCCATCAGGGGGCTTATCTACGAGCAGTACTTC.

The chain employs TRBV30 and TRBJ2-1; 8 nucleotides agree with TRBD1. There are 13 residues in the CDR3. CDR1 is GTSNPN and CDR2 is SVGIG in the germline V gene (reference sequence). The CDR3 region is CAGTGNSYNEQFF. CDR3 DNA sequence: TGTGCTGGGACAGGCAACTCCTACAATGAGCAGTTCTTC.

The V gene is TRBV7-2, the J gene TRBJ1-5, with D hard to call. This CDR3 region has 12 residues. Trimming cost V 5 bases and J 5 bases, with 7 bases left between them. The germline V gene has CDR1 SGHTA and CDR2 FQGNSA. In nucleotides, the CDR3 is TGTGCCAGCAGCCCGAGGGATCAGCCCCAGCATTTT. This translates into CASSPRDQPQHF.

The V and J genes are TRBV7-9 and TRBJ2-2, with a weak D call TRBD1 (6 bases). CDR1 SEHNR and CDR2 FQNEAQ come from the germline V gene (reference sequence). CDR3 length: 19 residues. Trimming stripped 5 bases from V and 3 bases from J, with 25 bases between. CDR3 coding DNA: TGTGCCAGCAGCCGTAGACCCCCCGAGGACAGAAAATACACCGGGGAGCTGTTTTTT. Translation: CASSRRPPEDRKYTGELFF.

The genes are TRBV7-8 and TRBJ2-2, with D possibly matching TRBD1 (6 bases). The CDR3 is 16 residues long. CDR1 is SGHVS, CDR2 FQNEAQ, per germline. V gave up 0 bases and J gave up 5 bases, with 13 bases separating them. The CDR3 DNA reads TGTGCCAGCAGCTTAGCCGCCGGGACACAAACCGGGGAGCTGTTTTTT. Residues: CASSLAAGTQTGELFF.

This chain links TRBV4-1 with TRBJ2-2, with TRBD1 identical over 8 bases. Germline V lookup: CDR1 MGHRA, CDR2 YSYEKL. J lost 7 bases, V lost 2 bases, and 6 bases had no gene match. This CDR3 has 15 amino acids. The CDR3 bases are TGCGCCAGCAGCCAATTCGGACAGGGTGGCGGGGAGCTGTTTTTT. Translating it yields CASSQFGQGGGELFF.

This clone has a single count. The rearrangement uses TRBV28 and TRBJ1-1; D not resolved. The germline V and J ends were trimmed by 3 bases and 5 bases, with 13 bases remaining between them. The CDR3 has 14 residues. In germline, CDR1 is MDHEN, CDR2 SYDVKM. CDR3 in DNA: TGTGCCAGCAGTTTCCTTCGAGGGAGGACTGAAGCTTTCTTT. This codes for CASSFLRGRTEAFF.

The chain is built from TRBV28 and TRBJ2-7; D is perhaps TRBD2 (6 bases). V lost 2 bases to trimming and J lost 3 bases, with 14 bases between them. This CDR3 comprises 15 residues. Germline assignment: CDR1 MDHEN and CDR2 SYDVKM. The DNA for the CDR3 is TGTGCCAGCAGTTTAGGAGGGTCACCCATCTACGAGCAGTACTTC. It encodes CASSLGGSPIYEQYF.

This chain joins TRBV7-8 and TRBJ2-2; 7 nucleotides agree with TRBD2. CDR3 length: 16 residues. Looked up from germline, CDR1 is SGHVS and CDR2 is FQNEAQ. The J segment lost 1 base and the V segment lost 2 bases, leaving 4 bases of the junction unmatched. Here the CDR3 reads CASSLHPGGNTGELFF. CDR3 coding DNA: TGTGCCAGCAGCTTACATCCGGGGGGGAACACCGGGGAGCTGTTTTTT.

This rearrangement joins TRBV5-1 to TRBJ2-1; possibly TRBD2 for D (5 bases). In germline, CDR1 is SGHRS, CDR2 YFSETQ. The CDR3 runs to 15 residues. Trimming took 0 bases from V and 0 from J, leaving 7 bases between them. The DNA for the CDR3 is TGCGCCAGCAGCTTGGAGGCGGGCTCCTACAATGAGCAGTTCTTC. As protein: CASSLEAGSYNEQFF.

The chain uses TRBV6-6 and TRBJ2-7; D possibly corresponds to TRBD2 (7 bases). The CDR3 runs to 14 residues. The germline V and J ends were trimmed by 2 bases and 5 bases, with 13 bases remaining between them. Per the germline V gene, CDR1 is MNHNY and CDR2 is SVGAGI (reference sequence). The CDR3 region is CASSYSPGGHEQYF. The CDR3 nucleotides read TGTGCCAGCAGTTACAGCCCGGGGGGCCACGAGCAGTACTTC.

This clone was seen a few times. This chain joins TRBV4-3 and TRBJ2-7; 9 bases are shared with TRBD1. With 0 bases clipped from V and 9 bases from J, the junction kept 12 bases outside the gene matches. The CDR3 is 16 amino acids. In germline, CDR1 is LGHNA, CDR2 YSLEER. Here the CDR3 DNA reads TGCGCCAGCAGCCAAGATGGTCCCGGGACAGGGTCGCCGCAGTACTTC. It yields the protein CASSQDGPGTGSPQYF.